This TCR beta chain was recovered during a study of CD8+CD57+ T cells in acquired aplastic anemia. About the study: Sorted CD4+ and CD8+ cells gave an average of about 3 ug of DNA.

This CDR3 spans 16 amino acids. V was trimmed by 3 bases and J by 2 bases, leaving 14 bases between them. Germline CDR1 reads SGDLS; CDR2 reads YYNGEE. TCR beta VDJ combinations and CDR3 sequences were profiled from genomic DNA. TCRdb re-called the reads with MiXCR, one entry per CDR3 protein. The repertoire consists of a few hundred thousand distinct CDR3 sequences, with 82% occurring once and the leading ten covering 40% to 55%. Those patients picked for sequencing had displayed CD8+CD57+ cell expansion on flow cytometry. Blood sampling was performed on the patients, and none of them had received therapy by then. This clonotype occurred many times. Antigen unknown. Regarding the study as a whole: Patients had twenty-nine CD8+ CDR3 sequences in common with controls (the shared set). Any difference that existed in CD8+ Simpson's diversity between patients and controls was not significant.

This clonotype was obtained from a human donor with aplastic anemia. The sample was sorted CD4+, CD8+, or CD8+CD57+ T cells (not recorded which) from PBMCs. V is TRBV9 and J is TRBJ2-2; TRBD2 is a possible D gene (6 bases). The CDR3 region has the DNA TGTGCCAGCAGCGCGTACACCGGGAGCAACACCGGGGAGCTGTTTTTT. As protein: CASSAYTGSNTGELFF. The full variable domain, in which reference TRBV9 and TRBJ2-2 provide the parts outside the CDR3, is DSGVTQTPKHLITATGQRVTLRCSPRSGDLSVYWYQQSLDQGLQFLIQYYNGEERAKGNILERFSAQQFPDLHSELNLSSLELGDSALYFCASSAYTGSNTGELFFGEGSRLTVL.